Each of the 7 T cell receptor beta chains below was sequenced from the same sample in a study of blood T cell repertoires in COVID-19. Measured with immunoSEQ multiplex PCR; TCRdb has only the in-frame clones, and not every one. The sample consists of some 300,000 clones, 89% of them appearing once. The material sequenced was PBMCs or T cells enriched from blood (not recorded which). The receptors were sampled from a woman aged 45-60 years who had been exposed to COVID-19.

The chain is built from TRBV19 and TRBJ2-7; 7 bases agree with TRBD2. The length of the CDR3 is 14 residues. CDR1 LNHDA and CDR2 SQIVND come from the germline V gene (reference sequence). J lost 2 bases, V lost 4 bases, and 5 bases had no gene match. DNA for the CDR3: TGTGCCAGTAGTACTCCCGGGACTACCTACGAGCAGTACTTC. As protein: CASSTPGTTYEQYF.

The rearrangement links TRBV9 to TRBJ2-5, with 7 nucleotides matching TRBD1. There are 14 residues in the CDR3. V lost 1 base and J lost 4; bases outside the gene matches: 4. Germline V gives CDR1 SGDLS, CDR2 YYNGEE. CDR3 amino acids: CASSVTGQSETQYF. CDR3 bases: TGTGCCAGCAGCGTAACGGGACAGTCAGAGACCCAGTACTTC.

This clone was seen only once. This rearrangement joins TRBV20-1 to TRBJ1-5; tentatively, D is TRBD1 (6 bases). V was shortened by 3 bases and J by 3 bases, with 9 bases between the two germline ends. The CDR3 runs to 13 residues. Germline V gene data show CDR1 as DFQATT and CDR2 as SNEGSKA (reference sequence). The CDR3 region has the DNA TGCAGTGCTAGTAGGACAGACAATCAGCCCCAGCATTTT. Translated, it gives CSASRTDNQPQHF.

This clone was counted once. This chain uses TRBV9 with TRBJ2-7, with TRBD2 matching 11 bases. The CDR3 is 16 residues long. J was trimmed by 2 bases and V by 4 bases; bases with no gene match: 8. The germline V gene has CDR1 SGDLS and CDR2 YYNGEE. The CDR3 coding sequence is TGTGCCAGCAGCTCGGGGGCGACTAGCGGGGCCTACGAGCAGTACTTC. The encoded protein is CASSSGATSGAYEQYF.

This clone was counted once. The rearrangement uses TRBV3-1 (or the pseudogene TRBV3-2) and TRBJ2-5; 13 bases are shared with TRBD2. Germline V gene data show CDR1 as LGHDT and CDR2 as YNNKEL (reference sequence). With 6 bases clipped from V and 6 bases from J, the junction kept 4 bases outside the gene matches. The CDR3 length is 14 residues. This CDR3 reads CASSRGLAGKTQYF. The CDR3 DNA reads as TGTGCCAGCAGTCGGGGACTAGCGGGGAAGACCCAGTACTTC.

This clone was detected a few times. J is TRBJ1-1 and V is TRBV28; tentative D call: TRBD1 (5 bases). The CDR3 runs 13 residues. Germline CDR1 MDHEN, CDR2 SYDVKM. V was clipped by 3 bases and J by 5 bases, with 10 bases between them. The CDR3 bases are TGTGCCAGCAGTTTCATCGGGGGGACTGAAGCTTTCTTT. It specifies CASSFIGGTEAFF.

The chain couples TRBV6-4 to TRBJ2-1; D not resolved. The length of the CDR3 is 16 residues. The V gene lost 0 bases and the J gene lost 8 bases, with 17 bases spanning the gap. Germline V lookup: CDR1 MRHNA, CDR2 SNTAGT. CDR3: CASSDSMNQRSDEQFF. CDR3 nucleotide sequence: TGTGCCAGCAGTGACTCGATGAACCAGCGCTCCGATGAGCAGTTCTTC.